This T cell receptor beta chain is drawn from a study of OX40 agonist ivuxolimab in advanced cancers. Assay: immunoSEQ multiplex PCR; the TCRdb copy retains only in-frame clones and omits some. The repertoire holds under 80,000 clones, with roughly 86% as singletons. The J segment lost 4 bases and the V segment lost 3 bases, leaving 5 bases of the junction unmatched. CDR1 is GTSNPN and CDR2 is SVGIG in the germline V gene (reference sequence). The CDR3 spans 14 residues. The chain uses TRBV30 and TRBJ2-7; TRBD2 agrees at 11 bases. This sequence was found in an adult with an advanced solid tumor such as melanoma, head and neck, liver or kidney cancer. Material: CD4+ or CD8+ T cells sorted from blood, obtained in a trial of the OX40 agonist ivuxolimab. The CDR3 sequence is CAWRGTSGKYEQYF. The CDR3 region has the DNA TGTGCCTGGAGAGGGACTAGCGGAAAATACGAGCAGTACTTC.